The rows below give T cell receptor beta chains drawn from one sample of a study of CD8+CD57+ T cells in acquired aplastic anemia. TCRdb re-analysed the reads in MiXCR, keeping a single row per CDR3 protein. The table shows 150,000 to 200,000 distinct CDR3 sequences, with 64% occurring only once. Sequencing input: sorted CD4+, CD8+, or CD8+CD57+ T cells (not recorded which) from PBMCs. The receptors derive from a human donor with severe aplastic anemia or a healthy control (not recorded which). Both conserved end residues are part of each CDR3. D genes are given only for firm matches. Rows may omit the clone size; those that give it use once, few, many or a size class.

TRBJ2-3 TRBV6-2/TRBV6-3 TRBD2 many CATDGGAHTQYF TGTGCCACGGACGGGGGGGCCCATACGCAGTATTTT
TRBJ2-5 TRBV10-1 TRBD1 few CASSEGQGARETQYF TGCGCCAGCAGTGAGGGACAGGGGGCACGGGAGACCCAGTACTTC
TRBJ2-5 TRBV12-3/TRBV12-4 TRBD2 - CASSLGDGRVETQYF TGTGCCAGCAGTTTGGGGGACGGGAGGGTAGAGACCCAGTACTTC
TRBJ2-7 TRBV7-2 TRBD1 - CAIRAGTVRSYEQYF TGTGCCATCAGGGCCGGGACAGTCCGTTCCTACGAGCAGTACTTC
TRBJ2-3 TRBV2 - - CASSEYDTQYF TGTGCCAGCAGTGAATACGATACGCAGTATTTT
TRBJ1-5 TRBV14 TRBD1 - CASSEGGAQSNQPQHF TGTGCCAGCAGCGAAGGGGGCGCCCAGAGCAATCAGCCCCAGCATTTT
TRBJ2-2 TRBV24-1 TRBD2 - CATSDRSGLVGTGELFF TGTGCCACCAGTGATCGTTCGGGACTAGTAGGAACCGGGGAGCTGTTTTTT
TRBJ2-5 TRBV7-7 - - CASSPHSGTQYF TGTGCTAGCAGCCCCCACAGTGGGACCCAGTACTTC
TRBJ2-3 TRBV29-1 - - CSGTPGSGTDTQYF TGCAGCGGAACACCGGGATCTGGCACAGATACGCAGTATTTT
TRBJ1-2 TRBV7-8 - few CASSLRTDYGYTF TGTGCCAGCAGCTTGAGGACAGACTATGGCTACACCTTC
TRBJ2-2 TRBV20-1 TRBD2 - CSASLAGGDTGELFF TGCAGTGCTAGTCTAGCGGGGGGGGACACCGGGGAGCTGTTTTTT
TRBJ2-7 TRBV12-3/TRBV12-4 TRBD1 - CASSRRGPNREQYF TGTGCCAGCAGTCGCAGGGGGCCTAATCGCGAGCAGTACTTC
TRBJ2-1 TRBV9 TRBD1 - CASSGGTAPYNEQFF TGTGCCAGCAGCGGGGGGACAGCCCCCTACAATGAGCAGTTCTTC
TRBJ2-3 TRBV6-4 TRBD2 many CASSDSGSGDLDTQYF TGTGCCAGCAGTGACTCGGGTAGCGGGGATTTAGATACGCAGTATTTT
TRBJ2-7 TRBV7-2 - - CASSQLQGPPYEQYF TGCGCCAGCAGCCAACTTCAAGGCCCCCCGTACGAGCAGTACTTC
TRBJ1-5 TRBV20-1 TRBD1 - CSARGDRDNEPQHF TGCAGTGCTAGAGGGGACAGGGACAATGAGCCCCAGCATTTT
TRBJ2-3 TRBV6-5 - - CASSEGQGSDTQYF TGTGCCAGCAGTGAAGGCCAGGGATCAGATACGCAGTATTTT
TRBJ2-5 TRBV4-1 - - CVSNQISREQETQYF TGCGTCAGCAACCAAATATCCAGGGAGCAAGAGACCCAGTACTTC
TRBJ2-7 TRBV10-3 - - CAISPDSYEQYF TGTGCCATCAGTCCAGACAGCTACGAGCAGTACTTC
TRBJ1-2 TRBV5-6 - many CASSFPSVYRGMDGYTF TGTGCCAGCAGCTTCCCGAGTGTATACCGGGGGATGGATGGCTACACCTTC
TRBJ2-1 TRBV5-6 - - CASSQRGTAVSGDNEQFF TGTGCCAGCAGCCAACGGGGGACGGCTGTCTCTGGCGACAATGAGCAGTTCTTC
TRBJ2-7 TRBV19 - - CASSITSGSSYEQYF TGTGCCAGTAGTATAACGTCCGGCAGCAGCTACGAGCAGTACTTC
TRBJ2-7 TRBV20-1 TRBD2 - CSALTSENSYEQYF TGCAGTGCTCTTACTAGCGAGAACTCCTACGAGCAGTACTTC
TRBJ2-7 TRBV12-3/TRBV12-4 - - CASSSGTFYEQYF TGTGCCAGCAGTTCCGGGACTTTCTACGAGCAGTACTTC
TRBJ2-7 TRBV27 TRBD1 many CASSLQDRENYEQYF TGTGCCAGCAGTCTACAGGACAGGGAAAACTACGAGCAGTACTTC
TRBJ2-1 TRBV29-1 - - CSVEPYNEQFF TGCAGCGTTGAGCCATACAATGAGCAGTTCTTC
TRBJ2-5 TRBV7-7 - - CASSLGTTYQETQYF TGTGCTAGCAGCTTAGGGACAACGTACCAAGAGACCCAGTACTTC
TRBJ1-1 TRBV7-8 - once CASSASRSTEAFF TGTGCCAGCAGTGCAAGTCGGAGCACTGAAGCTTTCTTT
TRBJ2-2 TRBV7-9 - - CASRPRQGGAGELFF TGTGCCAGCAGGCCAAGACAGGGAGGGGCCGGGGAGCTGTTTTTT
TRBJ1-5 TRBV10-3 TRBD1 - CAITPGTGGDSYEHF TGTGCCATCACCCCCGGGACAGGGGGCGACAGCTACGAGCATTTT
TRBJ1-2 TRBV20-1 TRBD1 - CSARDSRTGEGYGYTF TGCAGTGCTAGAGATTCAAGGACAGGGGAAGGCTATGGCTACACCTTC
TRBJ2-5 TRBV29-1 TRBD2 once CSVEGTSGSMGETQYF TGCAGCGTGGAGGGGACTAGCGGGAGCATGGGGGAGACCCAGTACTTC
TRBJ1-5 TRBV24-1 - - CATTSGNLGNQPQHF TGTGCCACCACGAGTGGGAATTTAGGCAATCAGCCCCAGCATTTT
TRBJ2-7 TRBV7-3 - few CASSRDMTTYEQYF TGTGCCAGCAGCCGGGACATGACTACCTACGAGCAGTACTTC
TRBJ2-3 TRBV29-1 - - CSAAHRPDTQYF TGCAGCGCCGCACACAGACCAGATACGCAGTATTTT
TRBJ2-1 TRBV29-1 - - CSVNKGSANNEQFF TGCAGCGTTAATAAGGGGTCAGCGAACAATGAGCAGTTCTTC
TRBJ1-6 TRBV4-1 - many CASSQDPSGLHF TGCGCCAGCAGCCAAGATCCGTCTGGCCTCCACTTT
TRBJ2-7 TRBV7-9 - few CASSEQAISYEQYF TGTGCCAGCAGCGAACAGGCGATCTCCTACGAGCAGTACTTC
TRBJ2-3 TRBV29-1 - - CSVLTRTDTQYF TGCAGCGTTCTTACACGCACAGATACGCAGTATTTT
TRBJ1-3 TRBV2 - many CASIGEGLRDTIYF TGTGCCAGCATAGGAGAGGGCCTACGGGACACCATATATTTT
TRBJ2-6 TRBV7-6 - - CASSLAIGGANVLTF TGTGCCAGCAGCTTAGCGATCGGTGGGGCCAACGTCCTGACTTTC